These 11 T cell receptor beta chains came from one sample sequenced in a study of T cells after yellow fever vaccination. TCRdb itself ran the 5' RACE reads through MiXCR, one entry per CDR3 protein. The repertoire holds about 340,000 distinct CDR3 sequences, with approximately 13% as singletons. The material sequenced was CD4+ T cells sorted from PBMCs, taken 15 days after the yellow fever booster vaccination. The origin of the receptors is a man aged 18 to 29 who received the YFV17D yellow fever vaccine.

V gene TRBV12-3 or TRBV12-4 combines with J gene TRBJ2-3; the match to TRBD2 covers 13 bases. This CDR3 has 15 amino acids. The V segment lost 11 bases and the J segment 1 base; nucleotides outside the gene matches: 6. The chain's CDR3 is CAGQGTSGGTDTQYF. As DNA, the CDR3 is TGTGCCGGGCAGGGGACTAGCGGGGGCACAGATACGCAGTATTTT.

This chain joins TRBV11-2 and TRBJ1-1, with D possibly TRBD1 on 6 matching bases. The CDR3 is 13 amino acids. V gave up 4 bases and J gave up 4 bases, with 10 bases separating them. The germline V gene has CDR1 SGHAT and CDR2 FQNNGV. The CDR3 loop is CASSSGQTTEAFF. CDR3 DNA: TGTGCCAGCAGCTCAGGACAGACCACTGAAGCTTTCTTT.

This clonotype turned up a few times. This chain uses TRBV7-9 with TRBJ1-5; a possible D gene is TRBD1 (5 bases). There are 11 residues in the CDR3. Germline loops: CDR1 SEHNR, CDR2 FQNEAQ (reference sequence). Trimming took 11 bases from V and 2 from J, leaving 7 bases between them. In DNA, the CDR3 is TGTGCCGTAGGGGGCAATCAGCCCCAGCATTTT. Translating gives CAVGGNQPQHF. The full variable domain, its missing parts supplied by reference TRBV7-9 and TRBJ1-5, is DTGVSQNPRHKITKRGQNVTFRCDPISEHNRLYWYRQTLGQGPEFLTYFQNEAQLEKSRLLSDRFSAERPKGSFSTLEIQRTEQGDSAMYLCAVGGNQPQHFGDGTRLSIL.

This clonotype appeared many times. The chain combines TRBV20-1 with TRBJ1-2, with TRBD1 matching over 8 bases. J gave up 3 bases and V 7 bases, and 7 bases lay outside the gene matches. The CDR3 loop spans 13 amino acids. Germline V gives CDR1 DFQATT, CDR2 SNEGSKA (reference sequence). The DNA of the CDR3 is TGCAGTGTTCGACAGGGGCTTGACTATGGCTACACCTTC. This gives the protein CSVRQGLDYGYTF.

The chain couples TRBV4-3 to TRBJ1-2, with a weak D call TRBD1 (5 bases). This CDR3 is built from 15 residues. Germline V gene data show CDR1 as LGHNA and CDR2 as YSLEER. V dropped 1 base and J dropped 6 bases, with 15 bases sitting between them. The CDR3 reads CASSQVAREFDGYTF. CDR3 DNA: TGCGCCAGCAGCCAAGTTGCCAGGGAGTTCGATGGCTACACCTTC.

The chain couples TRBV29-1 to TRBJ2-7; a weak D match, TRBD2 (7 bases). The CDR3 runs to 13 residues. Germline values: CDR1 SQVTM, CDR2 ANQGSEA. Trimming removed 3 bases at V and 2 bases at J, with 11 bases between. In DNA, the CDR3 is TGCAGCGTTGAGGGAGGGGGGGCCTACGAGCAGTACTTC. This sequence encodes CSVEGGGAYEQYF.

The sample holds a few counts of this clonotype. The chain links TRBV10-3 to TRBJ2-5, with a weak D call TRBD1 (6 bases). Germline values: CDR1 ENHRY, CDR2 SYGVKD. CDR3 size: 12 residues. The V end was cut by 7 bases, the J end by 0 bases, with 6 bases between. CDR3 DNA sequence: TGTGCCATCAAGGGGGACCAAGAGACCCAGTACTTC. As protein: CAIKGDQETQYF.

The chain combines TRBV5-5 with TRBJ1-1, with a weak D call TRBD1 (5 bases). CDR1 is SGHKS and CDR2 is YYEKEE in the germline V gene (reference sequence). Trimming removed 4 bases from V and 3 bases from J, with 19 bases in between. The CDR3 sequence is 16 residues long. The chain's CDR3 is CASSVTSGWGDTEAFF. DNA for the CDR3: TGTGCCAGCAGCGTTACATCGGGTTGGGGGGACACTGAAGCTTTCTTT.

The rearrangement joins TRBV12-3 or TRBV12-4 to TRBJ2-4, with 9 nucleotides matching TRBD2. The J segment lost 0 bases and the V segment lost 3 bases, leaving 12 bases of the junction unmatched. The CDR3 has 19 residues. The CDR3 coding sequence is TGTGCCAGCAGTTTTAGGCGGGGGGGCTATAGGGTAGCCAAAAACATTCAGTACTTC. It yields the protein CASSFRRGGYRVAKNIQYF.

This clonotype was seen many times. The chain combines TRBV3-1 with TRBJ1-5, with D hard to call. The CDR3 covers 13 residues. The V gene's germline CDR1 is LGHDT and CDR2 YNNKEL (reference sequence). The V and J ends lost 2 bases and 4 bases respectively, with 6 bases between them. The CDR3 bases are TGTGCCAGCAGCCAAAGAGAGAATCAGCCCCAGCATTTT. It is translated as CASSQRENQPQHF. Full variable domain (remainder filled in from reference TRBV3-1 and TRBJ1-5): DTAVSQTPKYLVTQMGNDKSIKCEQNLGHDTMYWYKQDSKKFLKIMFSYNNKELIINETVPNRFSPKSPDKAHLNLHINSLELGDSAVYFCASSQRENQPQHFGDGTRLSIL.

This clonotype was seen a handful of times. The chain combines TRBV5-6 with TRBJ2-7; D perhaps matches TRBD2 (5 bases). The CDR3 has 12 amino acids. V gave up 2 bases and J gave up 3 bases, with 6 bases separating them. Germline CDR1 reads SGHDT; CDR2 reads YYEEEE. CDR3 DNA sequence: TGTGCCAGCAGCTTCCGGGGCTACGAGCAGTACGTC. Its translation is CASSFRGYEQYV.